This T cell receptor (beta chain) was observed in a study of blood T cell repertoires in COVID-19. Some clones are missing from TCRdb's copy, which holds only in-frame ones; the method was immunoSEQ multiplex PCR. The sample lists some 250,000 clones, 80% to 90% occurring once. Germline V gene sequence: CDR1 SGHRS, CDR2 YFSETQ. With 4 bases clipped from V and 3 bases from J, the junction kept 9 bases outside the gene matches. The CDR3 extends over 17 amino acids. This receptor was obtained from a woman aged 50 to 60 who had recovered from COVID-19. Sequenced input: PBMCs or T cells enriched from blood (not recorded which). This chain joins TRBV5-1 and TRBJ2-1; 11 nucleotides match TRBD1. Here the CDR3 reads CASSKRSGTGGYNEQFF. DNA for the CDR3: TGCGCCAGCAGCAAGCGATCCGGGACAGGGGGCTACAATGAGCAGTTCTTC.